This TCR beta chain was retrieved from a study of blood T cell repertoires in COVID-19. Study as a whole: Researchers got acute and convalescent COVID-19 samples from the United States, Italy and Spain. T cells, B-cell-depleted T cells, or PBMCs supplied cDNA or gDNA.

This clone was observed once. The repertoire was sequenced with immunoSEQ multiplex PCR; TCRdb's copy has only in-frame clones and lacks some. The table includes approximately 180,000 clones, 70% to 90% detected once. CDR1 is KGHSH and CDR2 is LQKENI in the germline V gene. V was pared by 4 bases and J by 6 bases, with 7 bases of the junction left unmatched. The CDR3 consists of 15 residues. The sequenced sample consisted of peripheral blood. This TCR was recovered from a man in his sixties with active or convalescent COVID-19. The V and J genes are TRBV18 and TRBJ2-3; TRBD1 matches 10 bases. The CDR3 DNA sequence: TGTGCCAGCTCACGACAGGGGGCGCAGGGGGATACGCAGTATTTT. Its protein product is CASSRQGAQGDTQYF.